This TCR beta chain originates from a study of T cells after yellow fever vaccination (dated by TCRdb to between 2017 and 2020). Turning to the overall study: The SMART-Seq v4 Ultra Low Input RNA kit was used to prepare libraries from fractions with low cell numbers. Two healthy male donors made up the cohort, one aged 18 to 30 years and the other aged 30 to 39 years. Bulk TCR alpha and beta repertoires were sequenced longitudinally to track T-cell clones before and after primary and booster YFV17D yellow fever vaccination. Blood was drawn at multiple timepoints before and after primary and secondary immunization, with bulk PBMC replicates and cell subsets isolated. Results and caveats for the whole study, not just this receptor: The study included only a couple of donors, which limits how far the findings can be generalized. Most clones expanded after primary vaccination were re-detected after the booster (almost 97% of CD4 and around 86% of CD8), suggesting broad memory maintenance. A small fraction of clonotypes showed up in both the CD4 and CD8 compartments, probably as a result of convergent recombination. Because abundant contaminating clonotypes from the bulk population could be contained in FACS-sorted repertoires, computational filtering was required. The secondary T-cell response was found to be weaker but faster than the primary response, with a peak reached on day 5 rather than on day 15.

Sequencing relied on an Illumina NovaSeq 6000. TCR cDNA was synthesized by 5'RACE template switching, through which a universal primer site and unique molecular identifiers were introduced. Priming for cDNA synthesis came from both the TCR alpha and TCR beta constant segments. Library amplification used two PCR steps, and the second PCR step added sample barcodes and sequencing adapters. Sequencing of libraries was done on Illumina HiSeq 2500 (2x100 bp) or NovaSeq (2x150 bp). As for the authors' bioinformatics: MIGEC was used to demultiplex reads and collapse the reads into UMI consensus sequences, and MiXCR was used for V(D)J alignment. Clonotypes responding to the vaccine were identified with edgeR on replicate PBMC samples, with the criteria of FDR below 0.01 and a log2 fold change above 5 up to day 15. Each bulk clonotype was labeled CD4 or CD8 based on which sequenced repertoire, CD4 or CD8, contained the clonotype at higher abundance. TCRdb's own reprocessing of the public reads used fastp at Q25 and MiXCR and kept productive beta chains. Under each unique CDR3 protein, matching rows form one entry showing the most common genes and DNA. The V and J calls, along with clone size, are taken from TCRdb and not from the paper's own processing. Across this sample there are 150,000 to 200,000 distinct CDR3 sequences, with 9.5% to 11% seen only once. Roughly a third of the sample lies in the top ten.

Taken with the paper, the label for treatment or condition translates to: live attenuated yellow fever vaccine strain. PBMCs were isolated from peripheral blood using a standard Ficoll-Paque protocol. Dynabeads CD4 and CD8 positive selection kits were used to isolate CD4 and CD8 T-cell fractions. TriZol was used to extract RNA from bulk PBMCs, CD4 and CD8 fractions, and dextramer-positive and dextramer-negative fractions. CDR1 and CDR2 are read off the germline V gene as MNHEY and SVGEGT. V was cut back by 7 bases and J by 2 bases, leaving a gap of 12 bases between them. The CDR3 numbers 14 residues from cysteine through phenylalanine. This entry keeps only the CDR3 DNA: 42 bases, framed from base 1. This clonotype was seen at least ten times. Its antigen has not been determined. The sample holds no much larger clone one base away, and base qualities are not on file.

The source was CD8+ T cells sorted from PBMCs, collected 15 days after the yellow fever booster vaccination. The chain joins TRBV6-2 or TRBV6-3 to TRBJ2-1; TRBD2 is a weak D gene call, 7 bases matching. This sequence was found in a young man who received the YFV17D yellow fever vaccine. The nucleotide sequence reads as follows: TGTGCCAGCATGGGAGGGGGGGCCTACAATGAGCAGTTCTTC. It specifies CASMGGGAYNEQFF.